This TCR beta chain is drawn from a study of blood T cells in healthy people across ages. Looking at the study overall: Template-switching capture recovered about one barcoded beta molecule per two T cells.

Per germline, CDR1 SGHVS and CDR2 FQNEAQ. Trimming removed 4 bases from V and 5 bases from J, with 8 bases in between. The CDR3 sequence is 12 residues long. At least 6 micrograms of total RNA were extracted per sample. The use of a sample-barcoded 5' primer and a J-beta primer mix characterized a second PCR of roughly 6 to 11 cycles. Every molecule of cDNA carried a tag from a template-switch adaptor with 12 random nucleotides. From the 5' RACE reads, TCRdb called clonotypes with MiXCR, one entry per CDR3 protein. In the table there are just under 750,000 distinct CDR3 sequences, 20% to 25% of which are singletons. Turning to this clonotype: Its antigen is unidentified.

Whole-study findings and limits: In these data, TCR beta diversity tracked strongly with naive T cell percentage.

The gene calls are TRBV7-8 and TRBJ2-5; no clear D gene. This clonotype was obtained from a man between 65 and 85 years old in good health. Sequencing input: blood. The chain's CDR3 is CASSSSIETQYF. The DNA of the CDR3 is TGTGCCAGCAGCTCCTCCATCGAGACCCAGTACTTC.